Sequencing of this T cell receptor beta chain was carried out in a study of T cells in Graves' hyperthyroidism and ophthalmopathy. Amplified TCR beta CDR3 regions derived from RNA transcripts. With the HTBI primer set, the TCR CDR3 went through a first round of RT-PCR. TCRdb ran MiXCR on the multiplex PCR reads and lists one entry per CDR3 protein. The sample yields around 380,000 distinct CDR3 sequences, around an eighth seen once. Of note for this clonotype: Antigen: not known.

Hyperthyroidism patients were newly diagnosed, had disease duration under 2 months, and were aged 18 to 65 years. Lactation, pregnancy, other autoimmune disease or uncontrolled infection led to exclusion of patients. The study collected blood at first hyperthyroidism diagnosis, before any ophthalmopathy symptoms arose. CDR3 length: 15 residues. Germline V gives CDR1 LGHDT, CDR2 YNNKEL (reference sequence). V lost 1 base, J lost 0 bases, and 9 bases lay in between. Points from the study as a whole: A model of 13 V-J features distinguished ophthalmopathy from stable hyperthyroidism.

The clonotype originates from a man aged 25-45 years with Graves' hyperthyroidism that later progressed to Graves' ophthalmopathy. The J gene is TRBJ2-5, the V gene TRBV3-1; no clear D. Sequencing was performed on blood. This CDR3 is CASSQGPADQETQYF. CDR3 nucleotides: TGTGCCAGCAGCCAAGGCCCCGCGGACCAAGAGACCCAGTACTTC.